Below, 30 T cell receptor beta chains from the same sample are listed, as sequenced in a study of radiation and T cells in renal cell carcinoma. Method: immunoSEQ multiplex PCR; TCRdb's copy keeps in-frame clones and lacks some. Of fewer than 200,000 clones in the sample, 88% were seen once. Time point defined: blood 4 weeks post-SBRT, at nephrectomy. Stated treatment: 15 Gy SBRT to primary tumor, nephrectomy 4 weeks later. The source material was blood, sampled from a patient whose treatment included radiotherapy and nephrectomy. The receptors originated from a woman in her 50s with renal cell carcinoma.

Here the CDR3 DNA reads TGTGCCAGCAGCTTAGGGGGACAGGGGGCGCGGTCGATTGGCTACACCTTC. Translating gives CASSLGGQGARSIGYTF. V is TRBV7-2 and J is TRBJ1-2; 12 nucleotides agree with TRBD1. CDR1 and CDR2 (germline): SGHTA, FQGNSA. Trimming cost V 1 base and J 7 bases; bases outside gene matches: 10. The CDR3 consists of 17 residues.

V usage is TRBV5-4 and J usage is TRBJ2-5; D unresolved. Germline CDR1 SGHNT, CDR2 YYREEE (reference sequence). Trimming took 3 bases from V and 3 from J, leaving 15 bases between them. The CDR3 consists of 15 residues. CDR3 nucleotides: TGTGCCAGCAGCTCCCTTAGGATGCAGGAAGAGACCCAGTACTTC. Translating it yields CASSSLRMQEETQYF.

In DNA form, the CDR3 reads TGTGCCAGCAGCACCGGACAGGGGAGTACTGAAGCTTTCTTT. This sequence encodes CASSTGQGSTEAFF. The V call is TRBV9, the J call TRBJ1-1; 9 bases fit TRBD1. The CDR3 loop spans 14 amino acids. The junction had 6 bases not matched to a gene; V was cut back by 4 bases and J by 5 bases. CDR1 and CDR2 from the germline V gene are SGDLS and YYNGEE.

For the CDR3, the DNA is TGTGCCAGCAGTGCTATAAACCGGGAGGGCAATGAGCAGTTCTTC. Residues: CASSAINREGNEQFF. The V and J genes are TRBV6-6 and TRBJ2-1; TRBD2 agrees at 8 bases. CDR3 length: 15 residues. Germline loops: CDR1 MNHNY, CDR2 SVGAGI (reference sequence). V lost 5 bases and J lost 6; bases outside the gene matches: 9.

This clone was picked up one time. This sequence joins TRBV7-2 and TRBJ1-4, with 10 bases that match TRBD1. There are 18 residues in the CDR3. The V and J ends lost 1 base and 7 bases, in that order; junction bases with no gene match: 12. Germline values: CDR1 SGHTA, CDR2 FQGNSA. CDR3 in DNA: TGTGCCAGCAGCTTAGTTGCGACAGGGGGCGGTTGGGGTGAAAAACTGTTTTTT. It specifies CASSLVATGGGWGEKLFF.

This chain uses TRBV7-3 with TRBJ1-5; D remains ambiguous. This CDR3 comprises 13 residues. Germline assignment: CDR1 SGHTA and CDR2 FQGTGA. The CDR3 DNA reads TGTGCAACCAAGGGAAATTGGAATCAGCCCCAGCATTTT. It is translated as CATKGNWNQPQHF.

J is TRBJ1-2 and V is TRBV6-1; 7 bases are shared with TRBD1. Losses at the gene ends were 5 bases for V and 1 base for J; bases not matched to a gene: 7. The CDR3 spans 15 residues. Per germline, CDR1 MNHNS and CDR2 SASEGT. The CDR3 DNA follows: TGTGCCAGCAGTCCCACAGGGGCAGTTAACTATGGCTACACCTTC. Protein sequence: CASSPTGAVNYGYTF.

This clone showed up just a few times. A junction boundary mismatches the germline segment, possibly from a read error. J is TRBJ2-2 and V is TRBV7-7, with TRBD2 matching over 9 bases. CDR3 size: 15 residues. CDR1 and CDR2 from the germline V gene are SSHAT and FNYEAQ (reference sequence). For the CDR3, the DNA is TGTGCTAGCAAACTAGCGGGCGCGAACACCGGGGAGCTGTTTTTT. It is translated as CASKLAGANTGELFF.

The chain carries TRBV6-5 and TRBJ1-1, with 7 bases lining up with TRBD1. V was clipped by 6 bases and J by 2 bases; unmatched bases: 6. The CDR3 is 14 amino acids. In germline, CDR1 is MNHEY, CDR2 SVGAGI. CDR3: CASSRQGSNTEAFF. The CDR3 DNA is TGTGCCAGCAGCAGACAGGGAAGCAACACTGAAGCTTTCTTT.

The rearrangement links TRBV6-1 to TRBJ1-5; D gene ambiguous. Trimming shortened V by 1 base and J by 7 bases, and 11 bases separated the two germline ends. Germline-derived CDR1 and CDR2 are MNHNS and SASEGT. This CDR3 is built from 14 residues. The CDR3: CASSEGGEQQPQHF. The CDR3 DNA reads TGTGCCAGCAGTGAAGGAGGAGAACAACAGCCCCAGCATTTT.

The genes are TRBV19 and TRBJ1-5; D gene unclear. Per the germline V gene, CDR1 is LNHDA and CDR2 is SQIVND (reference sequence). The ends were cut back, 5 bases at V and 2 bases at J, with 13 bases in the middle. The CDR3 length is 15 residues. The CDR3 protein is CASSVSLGGNQPQHF. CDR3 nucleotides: TGTGCCAGTAGTGTATCCCTCGGGGGCAATCAGCCCCAGCATTTT.

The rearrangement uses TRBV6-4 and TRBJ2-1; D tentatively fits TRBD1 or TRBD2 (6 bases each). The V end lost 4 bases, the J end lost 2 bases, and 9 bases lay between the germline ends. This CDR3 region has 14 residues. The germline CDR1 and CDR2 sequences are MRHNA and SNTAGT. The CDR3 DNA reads TGTGCCAGCAGTGCGGGGGCCACCTACAATGAGCAGTTCTTC. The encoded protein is CASSAGATYNEQFF.

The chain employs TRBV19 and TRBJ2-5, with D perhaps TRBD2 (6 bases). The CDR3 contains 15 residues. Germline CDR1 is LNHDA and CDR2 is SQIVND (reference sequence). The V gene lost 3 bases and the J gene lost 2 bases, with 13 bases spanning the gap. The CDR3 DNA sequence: TGTGCCAGTAGTATGGGCGGGGCTTCACAAGAGACCCAGTACTTC. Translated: CASSMGGASQETQYF.

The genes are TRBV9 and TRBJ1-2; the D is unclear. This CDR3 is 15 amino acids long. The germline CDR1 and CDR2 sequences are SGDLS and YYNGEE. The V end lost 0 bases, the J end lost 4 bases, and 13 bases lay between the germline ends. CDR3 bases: TGTGCCAGCAGCGTAGTTGGCACGGGGAGCTATGGCTACACCTTC. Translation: CASSVVGTGSYGYTF.

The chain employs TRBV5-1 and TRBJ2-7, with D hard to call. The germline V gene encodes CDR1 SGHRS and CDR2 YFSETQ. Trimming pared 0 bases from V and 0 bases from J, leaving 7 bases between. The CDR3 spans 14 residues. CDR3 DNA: TGCGCCAGCAGCTTGGGGCAGAGCTCCTACGAGCAGTACTTC. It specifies CASSLGQSSYEQYF.

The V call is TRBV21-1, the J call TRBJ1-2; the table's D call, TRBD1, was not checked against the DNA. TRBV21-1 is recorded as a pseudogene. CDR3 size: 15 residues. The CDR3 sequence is CASSKAAFPSYGYTF. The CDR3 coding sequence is TGTGCCAGCAGCAAAGCGGCCTTTCCTTCCTATGGCTACACCTTC.

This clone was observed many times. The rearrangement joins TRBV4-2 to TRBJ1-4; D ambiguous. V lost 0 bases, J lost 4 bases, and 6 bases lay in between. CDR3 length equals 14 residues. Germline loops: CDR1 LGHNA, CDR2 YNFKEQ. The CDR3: CASSQEELNEKLFF. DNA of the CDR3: TGTGCCAGCAGCCAAGAGGAACTTAATGAAAAACTGTTTTTT.

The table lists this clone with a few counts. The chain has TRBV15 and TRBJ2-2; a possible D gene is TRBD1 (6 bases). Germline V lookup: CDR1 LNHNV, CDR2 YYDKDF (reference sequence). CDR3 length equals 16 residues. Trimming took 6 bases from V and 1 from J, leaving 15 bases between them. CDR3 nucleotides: TGTGCCACCAGACTACCACAGGGAAAGAACACCGGGGAGCTGTTTTTT. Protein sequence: CATRLPQGKNTGELFF.

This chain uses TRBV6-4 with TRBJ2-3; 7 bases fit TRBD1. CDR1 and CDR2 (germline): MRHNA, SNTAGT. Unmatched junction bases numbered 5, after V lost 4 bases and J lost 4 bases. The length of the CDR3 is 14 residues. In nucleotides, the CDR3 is TGTGCCAGCAGTGTCGACAGGGAGTCAGATACGCAGTATTTT. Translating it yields CASSVDRESDTQYF.

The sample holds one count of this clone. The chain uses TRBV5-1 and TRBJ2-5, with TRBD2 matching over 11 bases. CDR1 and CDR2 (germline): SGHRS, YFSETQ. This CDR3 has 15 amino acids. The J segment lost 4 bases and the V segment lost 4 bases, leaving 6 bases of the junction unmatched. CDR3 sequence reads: CASSLTSGERETQYF. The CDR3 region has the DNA TGCGCCAGCAGCCTGACTAGCGGGGAGAGAGAGACCCAGTACTTC.

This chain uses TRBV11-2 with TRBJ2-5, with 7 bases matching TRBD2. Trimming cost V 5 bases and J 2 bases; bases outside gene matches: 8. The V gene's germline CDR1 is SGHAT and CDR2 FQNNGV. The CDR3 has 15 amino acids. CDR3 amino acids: CASSETGTKQETQYF. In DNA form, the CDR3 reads TGTGCCAGCAGCGAGACCGGGACTAAGCAAGAGACCCAGTACTTC.

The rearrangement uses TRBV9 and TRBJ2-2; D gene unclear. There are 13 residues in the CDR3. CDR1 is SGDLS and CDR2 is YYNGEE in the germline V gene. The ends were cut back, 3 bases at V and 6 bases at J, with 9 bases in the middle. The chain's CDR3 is CASSARVPGELFF. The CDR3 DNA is TGTGCCAGCAGCGCAAGGGTACCCGGGGAGCTGTTTTTT. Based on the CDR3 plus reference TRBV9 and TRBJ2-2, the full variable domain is DSGVTQTPKHLITATGQRVTLRCSPRSGDLSVYWYQQSLDQGLQFLIQYYNGEERAKGNILERFSAQQFPDLHSELNLSSLELGDSALYFCASSARVPGELFFGEGSRLTVL.

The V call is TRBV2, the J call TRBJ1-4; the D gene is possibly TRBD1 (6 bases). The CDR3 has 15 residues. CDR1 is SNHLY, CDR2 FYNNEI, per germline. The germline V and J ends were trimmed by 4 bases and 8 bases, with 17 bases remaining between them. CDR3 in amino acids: CASSGPPRGEEKLFF. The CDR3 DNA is TGTGCCAGCAGTGGCCCACCCAGGGGCGAGGAAAAACTGTTTTTT. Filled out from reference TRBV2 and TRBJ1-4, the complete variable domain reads EPEVTQTPSHQVTQMGQEVILRCVPISNHLYFYWYRQILGQKVEFLVSFYNNEISEKSEIFDDQFSVERPDGSNFTLKIRSTKLEDSAMYFCASSGPPRGEEKLFFGSGTQLSVL.

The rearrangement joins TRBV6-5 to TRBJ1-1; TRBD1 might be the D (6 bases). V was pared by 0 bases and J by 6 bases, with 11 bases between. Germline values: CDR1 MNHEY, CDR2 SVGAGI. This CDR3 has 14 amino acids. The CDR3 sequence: CASSYSGGQPEAFF. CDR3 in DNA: TGTGCCAGCAGTTACTCTGGGGGGCAGCCTGAAGCTTTCTTT.

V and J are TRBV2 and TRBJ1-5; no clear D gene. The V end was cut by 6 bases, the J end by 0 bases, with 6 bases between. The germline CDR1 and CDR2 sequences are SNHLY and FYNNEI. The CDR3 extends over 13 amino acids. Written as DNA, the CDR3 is TGTGCCAGCAGGGTTTATAGCAATCAGCCCCAGCATTTT. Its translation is CASRVYSNQPQHF.

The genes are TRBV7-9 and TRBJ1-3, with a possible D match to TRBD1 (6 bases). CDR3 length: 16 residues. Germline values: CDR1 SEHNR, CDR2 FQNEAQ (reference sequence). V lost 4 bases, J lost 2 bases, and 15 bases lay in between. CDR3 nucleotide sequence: TGTGCCAGCAGCTCCCAGGGGCCTTCGGCTGGAAACACCATATATTTT. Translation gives CASSSQGPSAGNTIYF.

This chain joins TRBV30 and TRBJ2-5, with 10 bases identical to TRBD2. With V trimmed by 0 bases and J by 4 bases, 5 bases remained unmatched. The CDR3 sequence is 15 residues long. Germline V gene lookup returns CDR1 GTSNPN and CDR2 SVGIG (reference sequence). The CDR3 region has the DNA TGTGCCTGGAGTGTATTAGCGGGGGGCCCAGAGACCCAGTACTTC. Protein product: CAWSVLAGGPETQYF.

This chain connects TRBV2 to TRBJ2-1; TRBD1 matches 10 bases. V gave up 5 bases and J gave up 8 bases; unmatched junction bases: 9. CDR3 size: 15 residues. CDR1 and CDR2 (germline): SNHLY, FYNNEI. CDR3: CASSLRDRGGDEQFF. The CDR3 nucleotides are TGTGCCAGCAGTCTTCGGGACAGGGGAGGAGATGAGCAGTTCTTC.

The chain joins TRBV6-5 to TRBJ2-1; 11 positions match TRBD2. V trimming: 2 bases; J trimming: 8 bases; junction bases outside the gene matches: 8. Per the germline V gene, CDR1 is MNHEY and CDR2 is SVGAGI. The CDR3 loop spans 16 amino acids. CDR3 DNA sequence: TGTGCCAGCAGTTACATCGGTAGCGGGGGGGCCCATGAGCAGTTCTTC. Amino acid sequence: CASSYIGSGGAHEQFF.

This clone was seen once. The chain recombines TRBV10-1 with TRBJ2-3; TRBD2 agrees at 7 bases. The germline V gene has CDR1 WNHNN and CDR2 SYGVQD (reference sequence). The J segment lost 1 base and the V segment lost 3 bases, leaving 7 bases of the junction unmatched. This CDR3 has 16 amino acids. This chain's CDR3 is CASSDQSSGGTDTQYF. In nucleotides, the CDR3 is TGCGCCAGCAGTGACCAGTCTAGCGGAGGCACAGATACGCAGTATTTT.